This T cell receptor beta chain originates from a study of CD8 T cells in ankylosing spondylitis. Study results and caveats: Several highly homologous variants made up a TCR beta motif, and this motif appeared characteristic of ankylosing spondylitis blood.

This clonotype came up many times. Its antigen is currently unknown. TCRdb re-called the 5' RACE reads with MiXCR, one entry per CDR3 protein. The table shows roughly 190,000 distinct CDR3 sequences, with roughly 12% occurring only once. Losses at the gene ends were 2 bases for V and 2 bases for J; bases not matched to a gene: 4. This CDR3 is 15 amino acids long. Germline V lookup: CDR1 MGHRA, CDR2 YSYEKL. This sequence joins TRBV4-1 and TRBJ2-3; the match to TRBD1 covers 7 bases. Material: blood, either unsorted or a sorted T cell fraction (not recorded which). This receptor was obtained from a male donor with ankylosing spondylitis or in good health (not recorded which). As DNA, the CDR3 is TGCGCCAGCAGCCAATCGACAGGGAACACAGATACGCAGTATTTT. Its translation is CASSQSTGNTDTQYF.